Listed below are T cell receptor beta chains from one sample, sequenced in a study of blood T cell repertoires in COVID-19. Only in-frame clones appear in the TCRdb table, and some are missing; sequencing was by immunoSEQ multiplex PCR. Of 250,000 to 350,000 clones in the sample, roughly 91% were seen once. The material sequenced was peripheral blood. The source of these receptors is a young man with acute or convalescent COVID-19. The CDR3 runs from the conserved cysteine through the conserved F or W. D genes are given only for firm matches. Not every row has a clone size; where given, it reads once, few, many or a size class.

v_call: TRBV9
d_call: TRBD1
j_call: TRBJ2-7
clone_size: once
cdr3_nt: TGTGCCAGCAGCTTACAGGGGGGATCCTACGAGCAGTACTTC
cdr3_aa: CASSLQGGSYEQYF

v_call: TRBV2
d_call: TRBD1
j_call: TRBJ1-2
clone_size: once
cdr3_nt: TGTGCCAGCCGGGACAGGGTGGTAGTTGACTATGGCTACACCTTC
cdr3_aa: CASRDRVVVDYGYTF

v_call: TRBV12-1
d_call: NA
j_call: TRBJ1-6
clone_size: NA
cdr3_nt: TGTGCCAGCAGCTTTGTGGGACAGACAAATTCACCCCTCCACTTT
cdr3_aa: CASSFVGQTNSPLHF

v_call: TRBV10-2
d_call: TRBD2
j_call: TRBJ2-3
clone_size: NA
cdr3_nt: TGCGCCAGCAGGTTTGCTAGCGGGAGGCCAGATACGCAGTATTTT
cdr3_aa: CASRFASGRPDTQYF

v_call: TRBV2
d_call: TRBD1
j_call: TRBJ1-4
clone_size: NA
cdr3_nt: TGTGCCAGCAGGGAGAGACAGGGGGGGAATGAAAAACTGTTTTTT
cdr3_aa: CASRERQGGNEKLFF

v_call: TRBV18
d_call: TRBD1
j_call: TRBJ1-5
clone_size: NA
cdr3_nt: TGTGCCAGCTCACCGGGGGACAGGGGACTAAATCAGCCCCAGCATTTT
cdr3_aa: CASSPGDRGLNQPQHF

v_call: TRBV28
d_call: TRBD2
j_call: TRBJ2-5
clone_size: NA
cdr3_nt: TGTGCCAGCAGCCGGGGGGCCCAGTACTTC
cdr3_aa: CASSRGAQYF

v_call: TRBV4-2
d_call: TRBD1
j_call: TRBJ2-7
clone_size: NA
cdr3_nt: TGTGCCAGCAGCCAAGCTGGGACAGGGCAAAGCGAGCAGTACTTC
cdr3_aa: CASSQAGTGQSEQYF

v_call: TRBV28
d_call: TRBD2
j_call: TRBJ2-3
clone_size: NA
cdr3_nt: TGTGCCAGCATTCGAATGGGCGGGAGGGCCGCAGATACGCAGTATTTT
cdr3_aa: CASIRMGGRAADTQYF

v_call: TRBV5-8
d_call: NA
j_call: TRBJ2-7
clone_size: NA
cdr3_nt: TGTGCCAGCAGCTTGGGAGAATTCTCCACCTACGAGCAGTACTTC
cdr3_aa: CASSLGEFSTYEQYF

v_call: TRBV6-1
d_call: NA
j_call: TRBJ1-3
clone_size: NA
cdr3_nt: TGTGCCAGCAGTGAATATAGACAGACCATAGGAAACACCATATATTTT
cdr3_aa: CASSEYRQTIGNTIYF

v_call: TRBV30
d_call: TRBD2
j_call: TRBJ2-2
clone_size: NA
cdr3_nt: TGTGCCTGGAGTGCAGGACTAGCGTTGGGCGGGGAGCTGTTTTTT
cdr3_aa: CAWSAGLALGGELFF

v_call: TRBV7-2
d_call: NA
j_call: TRBJ1-5
clone_size: NA
cdr3_nt: TGTGCCAGCAGCTTATCCCAGGCTAGCAATCAGCCCCAGCATTTT
cdr3_aa: CASSLSQASNQPQHF

v_call: TRBV6-1
d_call: NA
j_call: TRBJ2-2
clone_size: few
cdr3_nt: TGTGCCAGCAGTGAACTTATAGGGGGCGGGGAGCTGTTTTTT
cdr3_aa: CASSELIGGGELFF

v_call: TRBV6-5
d_call: TRBD2
j_call: TRBJ2-5
clone_size: NA
cdr3_nt: TGTGCCAGCAGTTACATGGCTAGCGGGAGAAAGACCCAGTACTTC
cdr3_aa: CASSYMASGRKTQYF

v_call: TRBV9
d_call: NA
j_call: TRBJ1-1
clone_size: once
cdr3_nt: TGTGCCAGCAGCGTAGACATGAACCCGAACACTGAAGCTTTCTTT
cdr3_aa: CASSVDMNPNTEAFF

v_call: TRBV6-1
d_call: NA
j_call: TRBJ1-5
clone_size: NA
cdr3_nt: TGTGCCAGCAGTGAGAGGACCCAGCATTTT
cdr3_aa: CASSERTQHF

v_call: TRBV24-1
d_call: TRBD2
j_call: TRBJ2-2
clone_size: NA
cdr3_nt: TGTGCCACCAGTGTTTTCCCCAGGACTAGCCCCGGGGAGCTGTTTTTT
cdr3_aa: CATSVFPRTSPGELFF

v_call: TRBV3-1/TRBV3-2
d_call: TRBD2
j_call: TRBJ2-7
clone_size: NA
cdr3_nt: TGTGCCAGCAGCCACCTAGCGGGGGGGAGGTCCTACGAGCAGTACTTC
cdr3_aa: CASSHLAGGRSYEQYF

v_call: TRBV5-4
d_call: NA
j_call: TRBJ2-3
clone_size: NA
cdr3_nt: TGTGCCAGCAGCTCCTATTCGAGCGGTACAGATACGCAGTATTTT
cdr3_aa: CASSSYSSGTDTQYF

v_call: TRBV11-2
d_call: NA
j_call: TRBJ1-3
clone_size: NA
cdr3_nt: TGTGCCAGCAGCCATAGTTCTGGAAACACCATATATTTT
cdr3_aa: CASSHSSGNTIYF

v_call: TRBV6-2/TRBV6-3
d_call: NA
j_call: TRBJ1-5
clone_size: NA
cdr3_nt: TGTGCCAGCAGTCCGGGACTAAGGAATCAGCCCCAGCATTTT
cdr3_aa: CASSPGLRNQPQHF

v_call: TRBV12-3/TRBV12-4
d_call: NA
j_call: TRBJ2-5
clone_size: NA
cdr3_nt: TGTGCCAGCAGGGTGACAATCCAAGAGACCCAGTACTTC
cdr3_aa: CASRVTIQETQYF

v_call: TRBV28
d_call: NA
j_call: TRBJ2-5
clone_size: once
cdr3_nt: TGTGCCAGCCAGGACTTCCCAGGAGGCCAGTACTTC
cdr3_aa: CASQDFPGGQYF

v_call: TRBV7-3
d_call: TRBD2
j_call: TRBJ2-5
clone_size: few
cdr3_nt: TGTGCCAGCAGCGAGTCTAGCGGGGTCGGGGAGACCCAGTACTTC
cdr3_aa: CASSESSGVGETQYF

v_call: TRBV28
d_call: NA
j_call: TRBJ1-5
clone_size: few
cdr3_nt: TGTGCCAGCAGTTACAGGGTTAATCAGCCCCAGCATTTT
cdr3_aa: CASSYRVNQPQHF

v_call: TRBV28
d_call: TRBD1
j_call: TRBJ2-5
clone_size: NA
cdr3_nt: TGTGCCAGCGGAGGCCCAAGGACAGGGTCGGGTGAGACCCAGTACTTC
cdr3_aa: CASGGPRTGSGETQYF

v_call: TRBV4-2
d_call: NA
j_call: TRBJ1-2
clone_size: NA
cdr3_nt: TGTGCCAGCAGCCACCTCGAGTACGGCTATGGCTACACCTTC
cdr3_aa: CASSHLEYGYGYTF